This T cell receptor (beta chain) was recorded in a study of CD8 T cells in Susac syndrome. At the level of the study: When their blood was taken, patients with Susac syndrome were therapy-naive, taking corticosteroids, or taking intravenous immunoglobulin alone.

Random hexamers were used to reverse transcribe the RNA input (about 0.5 to 1 ug). TCRdb ran MiXCR on the immunoSEQ multiplex PCR reads and lists one entry per CDR3 protein. Of about 120,000 distinct CDR3 sequences listed, approximately 96% are singletons. TEMRA cells were FACS-enriched, and CD8+ and CD4+ T cells were isolated negatively. V trimming: 8 bases; J trimming: 3 bases; junction bases outside the gene matches: 2. The germline gives CDR1 SQVTM, CDR2 ANQGSEA. The CDR3 runs 12 residues. The clonotype comes from a human donor with Susac syndrome. The source material was CD4+ T cells from PBMCs. The chain joins TRBV29-1 to TRBJ2-5, with 11 positions matching TRBD1. CDR3 protein: CSWDRGEETQYF. CDR3 DNA sequence: TGCAGCTGGGACAGGGGGGAAGAGACCCAGTACTTC.